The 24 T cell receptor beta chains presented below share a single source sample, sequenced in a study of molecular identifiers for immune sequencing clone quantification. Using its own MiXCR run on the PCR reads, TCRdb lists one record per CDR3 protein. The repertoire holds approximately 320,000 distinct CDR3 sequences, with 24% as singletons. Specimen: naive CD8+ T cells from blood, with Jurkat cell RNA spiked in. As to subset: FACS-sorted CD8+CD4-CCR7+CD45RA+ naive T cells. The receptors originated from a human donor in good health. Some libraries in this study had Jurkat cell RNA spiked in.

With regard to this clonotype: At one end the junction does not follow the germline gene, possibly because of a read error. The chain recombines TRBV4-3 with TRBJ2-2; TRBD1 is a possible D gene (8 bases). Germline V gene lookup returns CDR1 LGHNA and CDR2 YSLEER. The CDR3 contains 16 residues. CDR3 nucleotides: TGCGCCGGCAGCCAAGGTTACAGGGGGGGCACCGGGGAGCTGTTTTTT. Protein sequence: CAGSQGYRGGTGELFF.

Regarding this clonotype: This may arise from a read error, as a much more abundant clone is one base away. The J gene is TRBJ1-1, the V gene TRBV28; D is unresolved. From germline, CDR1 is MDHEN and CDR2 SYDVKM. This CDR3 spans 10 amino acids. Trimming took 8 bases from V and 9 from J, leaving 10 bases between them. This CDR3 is CASAENKAFF. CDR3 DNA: TGTGCCAGCGCGGAAAATAAAGCTTTCTTT.

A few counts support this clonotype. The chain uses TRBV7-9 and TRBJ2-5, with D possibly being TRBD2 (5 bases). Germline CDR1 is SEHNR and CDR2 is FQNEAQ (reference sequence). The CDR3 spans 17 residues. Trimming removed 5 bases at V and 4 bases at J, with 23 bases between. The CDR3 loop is CASSGVRGRDEGETQYF. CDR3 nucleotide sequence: TGTGCCAGCAGCGGCGTGCGAGGGAGAGATGAGGGAGAGACCCAGTACTTC.

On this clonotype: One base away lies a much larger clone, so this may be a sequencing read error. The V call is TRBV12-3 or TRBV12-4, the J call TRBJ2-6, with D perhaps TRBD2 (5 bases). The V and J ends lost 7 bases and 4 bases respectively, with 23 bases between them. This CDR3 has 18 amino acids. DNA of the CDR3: TGTGCCAGCACTTACAGCGGCCAGCCCCAAGTCGGGGCCAACGTCCTGACTTTC. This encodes CASTYSGQPQVGANVLTF.

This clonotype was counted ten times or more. The CDR3 DNA sequence: TGTGCCAGCAGTGACAGCCGGGACCATCAGCCCCAGCATTTT. This encodes CASSDSRDHQPQHF. The chain joins TRBV2 to TRBJ1-5; D may be TRBD1 (5 bases). The V end lost 3 bases, the J end lost 5 bases, and 11 bases lay between the germline ends. The germline V gene encodes CDR1 SNHLY and CDR2 FYNNEI. This CDR3 comprises 14 residues.

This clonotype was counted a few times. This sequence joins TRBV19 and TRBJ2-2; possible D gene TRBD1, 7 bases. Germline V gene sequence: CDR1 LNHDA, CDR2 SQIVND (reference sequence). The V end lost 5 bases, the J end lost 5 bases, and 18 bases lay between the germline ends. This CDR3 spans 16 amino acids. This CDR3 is CASSPGEGGSTGELFF. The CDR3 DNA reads TGTGCCAGTAGTCCGGGGGAAGGGGGCAGTACCGGGGAGCTGTTTTTT.

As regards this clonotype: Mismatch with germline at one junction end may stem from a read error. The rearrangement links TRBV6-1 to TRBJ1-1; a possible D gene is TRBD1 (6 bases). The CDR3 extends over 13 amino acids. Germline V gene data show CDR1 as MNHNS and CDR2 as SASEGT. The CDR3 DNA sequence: TGTGCCAGATCACAGGGCCCGAACGCTGAAGCTTTCTTT. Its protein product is CARSQGPNAEAFF.

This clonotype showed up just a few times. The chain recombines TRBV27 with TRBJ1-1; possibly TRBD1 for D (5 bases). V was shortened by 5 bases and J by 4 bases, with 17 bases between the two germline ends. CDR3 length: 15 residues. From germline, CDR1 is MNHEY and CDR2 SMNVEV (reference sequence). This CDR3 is CASSALPGLGTEAFF. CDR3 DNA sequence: TGTGCCAGCAGTGCGCTGCCGGGACTAGGCACTGAAGCTTTCTTT.

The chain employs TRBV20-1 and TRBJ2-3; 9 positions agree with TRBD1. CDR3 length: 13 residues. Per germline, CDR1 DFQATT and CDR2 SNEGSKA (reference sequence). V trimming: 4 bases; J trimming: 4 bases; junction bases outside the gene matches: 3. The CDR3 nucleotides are TGCAGTGCTACGGGACAGGGAGCAGATACGCAGTATTTT. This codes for CSATGQGADTQYF.

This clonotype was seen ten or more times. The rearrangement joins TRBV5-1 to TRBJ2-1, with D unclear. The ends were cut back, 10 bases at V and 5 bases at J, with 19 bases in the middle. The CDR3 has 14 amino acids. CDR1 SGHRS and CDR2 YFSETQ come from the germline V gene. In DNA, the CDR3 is TGCGCCCCCAGCTTGCGCGGTAGGGACAATGAGCAGTTCTTC. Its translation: CAPSLRGRDNEQFF.

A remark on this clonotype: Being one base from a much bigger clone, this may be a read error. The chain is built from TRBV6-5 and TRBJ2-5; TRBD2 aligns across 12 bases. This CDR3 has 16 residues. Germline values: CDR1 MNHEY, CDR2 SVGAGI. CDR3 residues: CASSYGLAGKQEAQYF. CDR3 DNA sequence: TGTGCCAGCAGTTACGGACTAGCGGGGAAGCAAGAGGCCCAGTACTTC.

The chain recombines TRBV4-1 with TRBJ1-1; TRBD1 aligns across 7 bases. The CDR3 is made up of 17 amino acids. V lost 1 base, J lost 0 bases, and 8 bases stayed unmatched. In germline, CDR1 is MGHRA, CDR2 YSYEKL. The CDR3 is CASSQALPGQMNTEAFF. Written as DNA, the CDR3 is TGCGCCAGCAGCCAAGCTCTACCGGGACAGATGAACACTGAAGCTTTCTTT.

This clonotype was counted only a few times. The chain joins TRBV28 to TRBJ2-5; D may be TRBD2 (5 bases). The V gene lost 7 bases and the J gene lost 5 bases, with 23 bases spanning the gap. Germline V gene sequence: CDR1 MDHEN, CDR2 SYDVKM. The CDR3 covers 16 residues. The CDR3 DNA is TGTGCCAGCACTAAAAACGGGAAAATGACCCGGGAGACCCAGTACTTC. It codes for CASTKNGKMTRETQYF.

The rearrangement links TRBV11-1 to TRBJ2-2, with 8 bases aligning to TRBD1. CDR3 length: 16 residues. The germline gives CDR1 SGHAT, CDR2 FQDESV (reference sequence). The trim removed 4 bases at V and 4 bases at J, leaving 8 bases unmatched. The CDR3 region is CASSSPRGLGTGELFF. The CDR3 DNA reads TGTGCCAGCAGCTCACCCAGGGGGCTGGGCACCGGGGAGCTGTTTTTT.

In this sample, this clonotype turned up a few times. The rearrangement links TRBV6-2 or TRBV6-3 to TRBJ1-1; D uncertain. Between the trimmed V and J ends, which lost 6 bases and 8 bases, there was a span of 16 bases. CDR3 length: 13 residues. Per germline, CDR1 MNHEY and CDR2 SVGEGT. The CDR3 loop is CASSTYWPLEAFF. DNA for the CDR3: TGTGCCAGCAGCACATACTGGCCCTTAGAAGCTTTCTTT.

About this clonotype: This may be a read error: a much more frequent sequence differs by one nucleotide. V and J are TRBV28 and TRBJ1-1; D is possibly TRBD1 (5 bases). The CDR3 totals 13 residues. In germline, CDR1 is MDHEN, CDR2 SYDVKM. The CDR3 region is CASSFGGSTEALF. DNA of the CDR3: TGTGCCAGCAGTTTTGGGGGGTCAACTGAAGCTCTCTTT.

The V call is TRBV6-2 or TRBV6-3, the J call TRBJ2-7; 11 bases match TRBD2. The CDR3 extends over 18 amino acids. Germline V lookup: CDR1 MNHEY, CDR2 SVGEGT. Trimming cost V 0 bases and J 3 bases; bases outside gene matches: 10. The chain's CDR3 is CASSYSLPGTSGNYEQYF. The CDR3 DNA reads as TGTGCCAGCAGTTACTCGCTTCCCGGGACTAGCGGAAACTACGAGCAGTACTTC.

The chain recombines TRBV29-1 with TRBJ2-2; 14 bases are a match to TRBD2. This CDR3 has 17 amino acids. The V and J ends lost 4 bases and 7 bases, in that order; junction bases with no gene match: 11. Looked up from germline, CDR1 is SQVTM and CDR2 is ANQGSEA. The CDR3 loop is CSVGAGTSGSLGGELFF. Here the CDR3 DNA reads TGCAGCGTTGGGGCCGGGACTAGCGGGAGCTTGGGCGGGGAGCTGTTTTTT.

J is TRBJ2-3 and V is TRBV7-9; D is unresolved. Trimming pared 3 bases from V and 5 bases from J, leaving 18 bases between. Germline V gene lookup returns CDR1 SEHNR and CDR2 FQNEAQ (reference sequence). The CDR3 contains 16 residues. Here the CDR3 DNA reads TGTGCCAGCAGCTTTCAACCCGGAATTGGTAGAGATACGCAGTATTTT. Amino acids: CASSFQPGIGRDTQYF. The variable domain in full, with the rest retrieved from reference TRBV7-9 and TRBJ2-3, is DTGVSQNPRHKITKRGQNVTFRCDPISEHNRLYWYRQTLGQGPEFLTYFQNEAQLEKSRLLSDRFSAERPKGSFSTLEIQRTEQGDSAMYLCASSFQPGIGRDTQYFGPGTRLTVL.

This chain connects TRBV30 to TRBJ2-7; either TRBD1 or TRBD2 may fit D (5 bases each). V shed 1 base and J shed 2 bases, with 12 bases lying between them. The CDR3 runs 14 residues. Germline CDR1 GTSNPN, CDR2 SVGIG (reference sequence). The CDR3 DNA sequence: TGTGCCTGGAGTGGGGGACGGGATCCCTACGAGCAGTACTTC. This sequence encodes CAWSGGRDPYEQYF.

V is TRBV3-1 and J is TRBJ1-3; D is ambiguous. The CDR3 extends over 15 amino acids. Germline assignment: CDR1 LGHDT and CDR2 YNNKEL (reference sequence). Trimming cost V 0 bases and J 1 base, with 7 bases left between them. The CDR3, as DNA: TGTGCCAGCAGCCAAGATTATCGATCTGGAAACACCATATATTTT. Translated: CASSQDYRSGNTIYF.

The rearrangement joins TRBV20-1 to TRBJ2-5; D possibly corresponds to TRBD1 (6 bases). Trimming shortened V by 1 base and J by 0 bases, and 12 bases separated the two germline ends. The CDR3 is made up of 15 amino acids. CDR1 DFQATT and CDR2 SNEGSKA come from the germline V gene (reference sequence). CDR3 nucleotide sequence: TGCAGTGCTAGAGTGGGGCAGGGGTACCAAGAGACCCAGTACTTC. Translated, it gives CSARVGQGYQETQYF.

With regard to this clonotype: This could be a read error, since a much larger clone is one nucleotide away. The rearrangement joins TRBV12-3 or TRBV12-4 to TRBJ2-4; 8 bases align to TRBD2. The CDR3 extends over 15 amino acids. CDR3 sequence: CASSYSGITKNIQHF. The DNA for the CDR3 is TGTGCCAGCAGTTATAGCGGGATTACCAAAAACATTCAGCACTTC.

In nucleotides, the CDR3 is TGCGCCAGCAGTGAGTCGCTCCTTACGGTTACGCAGTATTTT. Translating gives CASSESLLTVTQYF. The V and J genes are TRBV10-1 and TRBJ2-3; D not certain. V lost 0 bases and J 8 bases, leaving 12 bases between the germline ends. Germline CDR1 is WNHNN and CDR2 is SYGVQD (reference sequence). The CDR3 covers 14 residues.